These T cell receptor beta chains were read from a single sample in a study of regulatory T cells in long-lasting Graves disease. TCRdb ran MiXCR on the multiplex PCR reads and lists one entry per CDR3 protein. The repertoire holds approximately 230,000 distinct CDR3 sequences, with approximately 20% as singletons. The sample in question was peripheral blood mononuclear cells (PBMCs), obtained at new diagnosis, from a patient treated with antithyroid drugs. Source of these receptors: a female donor with Graves disease. Both conserved end residues are part of each CDR3. Each record gives: V gene, D gene, clone size, J gene, CDR3 protein, CDR3 DNA. A D gene is named only where the DNA matches it firmly. Clone size is given for some rows only: seen once, a few or many times, or a class if the clone is expanded.

v_gene: TRBV5-1
d_gene: -
abundance: many
j_gene: TRBJ1-5
CDR3aa: CASSFDSRSNQPQHF
CDR3nt: TGTGCCAGCAGCTTTGACAGTCGTAGCAATCAGCCCCAGCATTTT

v_gene: TRBV28
d_gene: -
abundance: -
j_gene: TRBJ1-1
CDR3aa: CASSPFNTEAFF
CDR3nt: TGTGCCAGCAGCCCATTCAACACTGAAGCTTTCTTT

v_gene: TRBV7-8
d_gene: -
abundance: many
j_gene: TRBJ1-2
CDR3aa: CASSLARLASPLYGYTF
CDR3nt: TGTGCCAGCAGCTTAGCTCGTTTGGCGTCCCCACTTTATGGCTACACCTTC

v_gene: TRBV11-2
d_gene: -
abundance: -
j_gene: TRBJ2-3
CDR3aa: CASSFGSTDTRYF
CDR3nt: TGTGCCAGCAGCTTTGGGAGCACAGATACGCGGTACTTT

v_gene: TRBV6-2/TRBV6-3
d_gene: -
abundance: many
j_gene: TRBJ1-6
CDR3aa: CASSGSSGGPHNNSPLHF
CDR3nt: TGTGCCAGCAGTGGGTCTTCCGGGGGCCCCCACAATAATTCACCCCTCCACTTT

v_gene: TRBV30
d_gene: -
abundance: many
j_gene: TRBJ1-3
CDR3aa: CAWSVAGNTIYF
CDR3nt: TGTGCCTGGAGTGTAGCTGGAAACACCATATATTTT

v_gene: TRBV19
d_gene: TRBD1
abundance: many
j_gene: TRBJ1-2
CDR3aa: CASTQGASNYGYTF
CDR3nt: TGTGCCAGCACACAGGGGGCGAGTAACTATGGCTACACCTTC

v_gene: TRBV11-2
d_gene: TRBD1
abundance: -
j_gene: TRBJ1-1
CDR3aa: CASSSRGLRDTEAFF
CDR3nt: TGTGCCAGCAGCAGTAGGGGGCTACGGGACACTGAAGCTTTCTTT

v_gene: TRBV7-2
d_gene: -
abundance: -
j_gene: TRBJ1-4
CDR3aa: CASSVGLNEKLFF
CDR3nt: TGTGCCAGCAGCGTAGGGCTTAATGAAAAACTGTTTTTT

v_gene: TRBV6-1
d_gene: TRBD1
abundance: many
j_gene: TRBJ1-6
CDR3aa: CASSESRDRTTLHF
CDR3nt: TGTGCCAGCAGTGAAAGCCGGGACAGAACCACCCTCCACTTT

v_gene: TRBV4-3
d_gene: -
abundance: once
j_gene: TRBJ2-2
CDR3aa: CASSQDHQANTGELFF
CDR3nt: TGCGCCAGCAGCCAAGATCATCAGGCGAACACCGGGGAGCTGTTTTTT

v_gene: TRBV14
d_gene: -
abundance: many
j_gene: TRBJ2-3
CDR3aa: CASSPDLTDTQYF
CDR3nt: TGTGCCAGCAGCCCTGACCTTACCGATACGCAGTATTTT

v_gene: TRBV19
d_gene: TRBD2
abundance: -
j_gene: TRBJ2-7
CDR3aa: CASSKSGRAGYEQYF
CDR3nt: TGTGCCAGTAGTAAAAGCGGGAGGGCCGGGTACGAGCAGTACTTC

v_gene: TRBV20-1
d_gene: TRBD1
abundance: many
j_gene: TRBJ1-2
CDR3aa: CSARDPRQGNYGYTF
CDR3nt: TGCAGTGCTAGAGATCCCCGACAGGGTAACTATGGCTACACCTTC

v_gene: TRBV28
d_gene: -
abundance: many
j_gene: TRBJ2-2
CDR3aa: CASSSPRDTQNTGELFF
CDR3nt: TGTGCCAGCAGTTCCCCCCGGGACACTCAGAACACCGGGGAGCTGTTTTTT

v_gene: TRBV5-5
d_gene: -
abundance: -
j_gene: TRBJ1-2
CDR3aa: CASSLRGGSGDNYGYTF
CDR3nt: TGTGCCAGCAGCTTAAGAGGGGGATCCGGAGATAATTATGGCTACACCTTC

v_gene: TRBV20-1
d_gene: TRBD2
abundance: -
j_gene: TRBJ2-3
CDR3aa: CSARGTSWSTDTQYF
CDR3nt: TGCAGTGCTAGAGGGACTAGCTGGAGCACAGATACGCAGTATTTT

v_gene: TRBV16
d_gene: TRBD1
abundance: many
j_gene: TRBJ2-5
CDR3aa: CASSYTGGWETQYF
CDR3nt: TGTGCCAGCAGCTACACAGGGGGCTGGGAGACCCAGTACTTC